This passage covers 3 T cell receptor beta chains from one sample sequenced in a study of shared T cell receptors in the human thymus. Clones were read by immunoSEQ multiplex PCR, and TCRdb kept only the in-frame ones, dropping some. The table has just under 550,000 clones, approximately 80% seen once; the top ten hold around 0.013%. These records were also assigned to another study, of human thymus T cells.

Specimen: thymocytes. These receptors all stem from a boy under two years old with a congenital heart defect.

V usage is TRBV5-5 and J usage is TRBJ1-3, with TRBD1 matching 9 bases. The ends lost 4 bases at V and 0 bases at J; junction bases unmatched: 11. Germline V gives CDR1 SGHKS, CDR2 YYEKEE (reference sequence). CDR3 length equals 18 residues. CDR3 nucleotides: TGTGCCAGCAGCCATCGACAGGGGGACACCTACTCTGGAAACACCATATATTTT. It yields the protein CASSHRQGDTYSGNTIYF.

The genes are TRBV9 and TRBJ2-7, with 8 nucleotides matching TRBD1. V was clipped by 4 bases and J by 2 bases; unmatched bases: 5. Germline V gene data show CDR1 as SGDLS and CDR2 as YYNGEE. This CDR3 has 14 residues. This chain's CDR3 is CASSRRDRTYEQYF. The CDR3 DNA sequence: TGTGCCAGCAGCCGACGGGACAGGACCTACGAGCAGTACTTC. The variable domain in full, with the rest retrieved from reference TRBV9 and TRBJ2-7, is DSGVTQTPKHLITATGQRVTLRCSPRSGDLSVYWYQQSLDQGLQFLIQYYNGEERAKGNILERFSAQQFPDLHSELNLSSLELGDSALYFCASSRRDRTYEQYFGPGTRLTVT.

This chain connects TRBV19 to TRBJ2-7; TRBD1 matches at 7 bases. The CDR3 has 14 residues. Germline V gene data show CDR1 as LNHDA and CDR2 as SQIVND (reference sequence). The junction had 4 bases not matched to a gene; V was cut back by 5 bases and J by 0 bases. The CDR3 protein is CASSLRTGSYEQYF. CDR3 DNA: TGTGCCAGTAGTCTACGGACAGGCTCCTACGAGCAGTACTTC. Using reference TRBV19 and TRBJ2-7 for the parts outside the CDR3, the full variable domain is DGGITQSPKYLFRKEGQNVTLSCEQNLNHDAMYWYRQDPGQGLRLIYYSQIVNDFQKGDIAEGYSVSREKKESFPLTVTSAQKNPTAFYLCASSLRTGSYEQYFGPGTRLTVT.